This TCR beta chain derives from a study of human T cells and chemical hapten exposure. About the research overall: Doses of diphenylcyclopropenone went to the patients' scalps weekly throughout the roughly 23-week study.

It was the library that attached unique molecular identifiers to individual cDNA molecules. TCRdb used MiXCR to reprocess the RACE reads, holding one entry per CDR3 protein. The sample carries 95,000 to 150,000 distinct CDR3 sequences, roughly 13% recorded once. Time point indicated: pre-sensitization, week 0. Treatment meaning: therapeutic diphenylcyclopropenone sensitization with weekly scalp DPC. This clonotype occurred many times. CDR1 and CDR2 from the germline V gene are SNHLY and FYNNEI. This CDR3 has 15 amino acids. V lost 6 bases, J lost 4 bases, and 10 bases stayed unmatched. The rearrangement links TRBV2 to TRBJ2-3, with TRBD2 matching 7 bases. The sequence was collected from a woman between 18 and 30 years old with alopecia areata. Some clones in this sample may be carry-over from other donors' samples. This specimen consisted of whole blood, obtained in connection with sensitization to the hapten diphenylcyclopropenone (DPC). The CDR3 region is CASRRTSSGADTQYF. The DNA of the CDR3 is TGTGCCAGCAGACGGACTTCCAGCGGGGCAGATACGCAGTATTTT. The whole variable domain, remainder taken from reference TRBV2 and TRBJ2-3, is EPEVTQTPSHQVTQMGQEVILRCVPISNHLYFYWYRQILGQKVEFLVSFYNNEISEKSEIFDDQFSVERPDGSNFTLKIRSTKLEDSAMYFCASRRTSSGADTQYFGPGTRLTVL.